This T cell receptor (beta chain) was profiled in a study of cytomegalovirus exposure and HLA in healthy donors. PCR primers comprised 60 Vbeta and 13 Jbeta primers. Libraries were prepared by immunoSEQ multiplex PCR; TCRdb keeps only in-frame clonotypes and omits some of them. Seen here are 120,000 to 150,000 clones, around 79% observed once, and the top ten hold just under 1%. This clone was found once. The clonotype originates from a man younger than 35 in good health and CMV-seronegative. Sequences were obtained from PBMCs.

The CDR3 nucleotides read TGTGCCAGCAGTTCCCTACACCGGAGCTCCTACAATGAGCAGTTCTTC. This encodes CASSSLHRSSYNEQFF. The chain links TRBV6-5 to TRBJ2-1; D uncertain. CDR1 MNHEY and CDR2 SVGAGI come from the germline V gene. Trimming pared 4 bases from V and 0 bases from J, leaving 13 bases between. The CDR3 has 16 amino acids.